Listed here are 28 T cell receptor beta chains from one sample, sequenced in a study of blood T cell repertoires in COVID-19 (dated by TCRdb to about 2020). Library preparation was by the immunoSEQ multiplex PCR assay. TCRdb mirrors the immuneACCESS table, restricted to in-frame sequences. Some clones are absent from its copies; in checked studies, under half trace to an unresolved V gene, and the reason for the others is unknown. The sample records 200,000 to 300,000 clones, about 89% of which are singletons. The top ten hold roughly 9.8% of the sample. Sequences were obtained from peripheral blood. These receptors originate from a man aged 40-50 years who had recovered from COVID-19.

The chain has TRBV29-1 and TRBJ1-2; 8 nucleotides agree with TRBD1. CDR3 length: 11 residues. The ends lost 6 bases at V and 8 bases at J; junction bases unmatched: 5. CDR1 is SQVTM and CDR2 is ANQGSEA in the germline V gene. The CDR3, as DNA: TGCAGCGTCCCGGACAGGGACGGCTACACCTTC. It yields the protein CSVPDRDGYTF. Supplemented by reference TRBV29-1 and TRBJ1-2, the full variable domain reads SAVISQKPSRDICQRGTSLTIQCQVDSQVTMMFWYRQQPGQSLTLIATANQGSEATYESGFVIDKFPISRPNLTFSTLTVSNMSPEDSSIYLCSVPDRDGYTFGSGTRLTVV.

The chain links TRBV29-1 to TRBJ1-5, with 7 bases matching TRBD1. Germline trimming cut 6 bases from V and 1 base from J; bases unmatched to any gene: 3. Germline V CDR1 and CDR2: SQVTM, ANQGSEA. The length of the CDR3 is 13 residues. The CDR3 sequence is CSVRGPSNQPQHF. CDR3 nucleotide sequence: TGCAGCGTGAGGGGGCCCAGCAATCAGCCCCAGCATTTT.

J is TRBJ2-7 and V is TRBV12-3 or TRBV12-4; 7 bases line up with TRBD1. This CDR3 comprises 13 residues. The J segment lost 5 bases and the V segment lost 3 bases, leaving 4 bases of the junction unmatched. The CDR3 bases are TGTGCCAGCAGTTTTCGGACAGGCCACGAGCAGTACTTC. It yields the protein CASSFRTGHEQYF.

The rearrangement links TRBV28 to TRBJ1-1, with a possible D match to TRBD1 (6 bases). Trimming left V 2 bases short and J 4 bases short, with 17 bases between. Per germline, CDR1 MDHEN and CDR2 SYDVKM. This CDR3 region has 16 residues. CDR3 protein: CASSLPSFGGATEAFF. The DNA of the CDR3 is TGTGCCAGCAGTTTACCCTCTTTCGGGGGGGCCACTGAAGCTTTCTTT.

The chain employs TRBV2 and TRBJ2-7, with 8 bases matching TRBD1. Germline V CDR1 and CDR2: SNHLY, FYNNEI. Trimming removed 6 bases from V and 2 bases from J; junction bases left unmatched: 9. The CDR3 length is 15 residues. CDR3 in amino acids: CASRILTGGTYEQYF. Here the CDR3 DNA reads TGTGCCAGCAGGATATTAACAGGGGGAACCTACGAGCAGTACTTC.

This clone was seen a few times. The V gene is TRBV7-9, the J gene TRBJ1-1; D ambiguous. CDR1 is SEHNR and CDR2 is FQNEAQ in the germline V gene (reference sequence). Trimming left V 1 base short and J 4 bases short, with 4 bases between. The CDR3 loop spans 12 amino acids. CDR3: CASSLVVTEAFF. The CDR3 nucleotides read TGTGCCAGCAGCTTAGTAGTCACTGAAGCTTTCTTT.

The chain couples TRBV27 to TRBJ1-1; D ambiguous. The germline V and J ends were trimmed by 6 bases and 3 bases, with 5 bases remaining between them. The germline CDR1 and CDR2 sequences are MNHEY and SMNVEV (reference sequence). This CDR3 contains 11 residues. The CDR3, as DNA: TGTGCCAGCAGCTCCTACACTGAAGCTTTCTTT. Its translation: CASSSYTEAFF.

The chain uses TRBV6-6 and TRBJ2-1; 9 bases map to TRBD2. V was clipped by 6 bases and J by 9 bases; unmatched bases: 9. The CDR3 runs 14 residues. CDR1 MNHNY and CDR2 SVGAGI come from the germline V gene (reference sequence). The CDR3 sequence: CASRKQRGVPEQFF. In nucleotides, the CDR3 is TGTGCCAGCAGAAAACAGCGGGGGGTTCCTGAGCAGTTCTTC.

DNA of the CDR3: TGTGCCAGCAGCCCGGGGCGCGGGAGAGTGCACGAGCAGTACTTC. This codes for CASSPGRGRVHEQYF. V is TRBV13 and J is TRBJ2-7, with TRBD2 matching 7 bases. The CDR3 runs 15 residues. Germline-derived CDR1 and CDR2 are PRHDT and FYEKMQ (reference sequence). V dropped 5 bases and J dropped 5; count of bases not matched to a gene: 12.

V and J are TRBV30 and TRBJ1-2, with D possibly matching TRBD1 (6 bases). The germline V gene encodes CDR1 GTSNPN and CDR2 SVGIG (reference sequence). The CDR3 contains 12 residues. The ends were cut back, 0 bases at V and 8 bases at J, with 10 bases in the middle. The CDR3 DNA follows: TGTGCCTGGAGTGTAGGGGGAAACGGCTACACCTTC. Translating it yields CAWSVGGNGYTF.

This rearrangement joins TRBV6-5 to TRBJ1-4; D possibly corresponds to TRBD1 (6 bases). Germline assignment: CDR1 MNHEY and CDR2 SVGAGI. The CDR3 is made up of 15 amino acids. Trimming took 7 bases from V and 2 from J, leaving 14 bases between them. CDR3 residues: CASKGTSATNEKLFF. CDR3 DNA sequence: TGTGCCAGCAAAGGGACAAGTGCGACTAATGAAAAACTGTTTTTT.

The chain joins TRBV10-3 to TRBJ1-2; maybe TRBD1 (5 bases). CDR1 and CDR2 from the germline V gene are ENHRY and SYGVKD. CDR3 length: 15 residues. Deletions cut 1 base from V and 6 bases from J, with 15 bases between. CDR3 DNA sequence: TGTGCCATCAGTGAGTACGACTCCCAGGGCCATGGCTACACCTTC. Translated: CAISEYDSQGHGYTF.

This clone was detected only a few times. V usage is TRBV19 and J usage is TRBJ1-1, with D hard to call. CDR3 length: 12 residues. CDR1 is LNHDA, CDR2 SQIVND, per germline (reference sequence). V lost 11 bases and J lost 6, with 16 bases in between. Written as DNA, the CDR3 is TGTGCCTCCCGCGGGTTTTACGCTGAAGCTTTCTTT. Translation: CASRGFYAEAFF.

This chain joins TRBV19 and TRBJ2-3; TRBD1 matches at 8 bases. V shed 8 bases, J shed 8 bases, and the junction held 12 bases outside the gene matches. In germline, CDR1 is LNHDA, CDR2 SQIVND (reference sequence). The CDR3 length is 14 residues. This CDR3 is CASVDRGFPGTQYF. The CDR3 region has the DNA TGTGCCAGTGTTGACAGGGGCTTCCCGGGTACGCAGTATTTT. Filled out from reference TRBV19 and TRBJ2-3, the complete variable domain reads DGGITQSPKYLFRKEGQNVTLSCEQNLNHDAMYWYRQDPGQGLRLIYYSQIVNDFQKGDIAEGYSVSREKKESFPLTVTSAQKNPTAFYLCASVDRGFPGTQYFGPGTRLTVL.

The chain has TRBV21-1 and TRBJ2-7; the D call TRBD1 from the table was never checked on the DNA. TRBV21-1 is an annotated pseudogene. The CDR3 sequence is 12 residues long. The CDR3 DNA is TGTGCCAGCAGCAGGACAGTAGACGAGCAGTACTTC. Translated: CASSRTVDEQYF.

This chain connects TRBV6-5 to TRBJ1-6, with a possible D match to TRBD1 (6 bases). This CDR3 has 14 amino acids. V was clipped by 2 bases and J by 9 bases, with 11 bases between them. In germline, CDR1 is MNHEY, CDR2 SVGAGI. CDR3 sequence: CASSYGTGTSPLHF. The CDR3 coding sequence is TGTGCCAGCAGTTACGGTACAGGGACTTCACCCCTCCACTTT.

The chain carries TRBV19 and TRBJ1-3; no definite D call. Trimming shortened V by 6 bases and J by 2 bases, and 14 bases separated the two germline ends. CDR3 length equals 15 residues. In germline, CDR1 is LNHDA, CDR2 SQIVND (reference sequence). The DNA of the CDR3 is TGTGCCAGTAGAGACGGGTGGAAGGCTGGAAACACCATATATTTT. Protein: CASRDGWKAGNTIYF.

As to this clone: Other DNA sequences of this sample code for an identical CDR3. V usage is TRBV2 and J usage is TRBJ2-3; D is perhaps TRBD2 (5 bases). Trimming took 1 base from V and 5 from J, leaving 7 bases between them. The germline V gene has CDR1 SNHLY and CDR2 FYNNEI. CDR3 length equals 13 residues. The CDR3 region has the DNA TGTGCCAGCAGTGAAGATCGGGGAGATACGCAGTATTTT. Amino acids: CASSEDRGDTQYF. Drawing the rest from reference TRBV2 and TRBJ2-3, the complete variable domain is EPEVTQTPSHQVTQMGQEVILRCVPISNHLYFYWYRQILGQKVEFLVSFYNNEISEKSEIFDDQFSVERPDGSNFTLKIRSTKLEDSAMYFCASSEDRGDTQYFGPGTRLTVL.

The chain carries TRBV6-6 and TRBJ2-7; tentative D call: TRBD2 (6 bases). CDR3 size: 12 residues. Germline CDR1 MNHNY, CDR2 SVGAGI (reference sequence). V lost 8 bases and J 5 bases, leaving 13 bases between the germline ends. The CDR3: CASGWEVNEQYF. DNA for the CDR3: TGTGCCAGCGGCTGGGAGGTCAACGAGCAGTACTTC.

The V call is TRBV3-1 (or the pseudogene TRBV3-2), the J call TRBJ1-1; no clear D gene. The germline V gene encodes CDR1 LGHDT and CDR2 YNNKEL (reference sequence). Trimming shortened V by 3 bases and J by 1 base, and 9 bases separated the two germline ends. This CDR3 is 14 amino acids long. CDR3 in DNA: TGTGCCAGCAGCCATGACACCCGGAACACTGAAGCTTTCTTT. The encoded protein is CASSHDTRNTEAFF.

This clone was recorded only once. The V gene is TRBV7-9, the J gene TRBJ1-2, with D tentatively TRBD1 (5 bases). The CDR3 is made up of 14 amino acids. Trimming shortened V by 8 bases and J by 6 bases, and 19 bases separated the two germline ends. Germline CDR1 and CDR2: SEHNR and FQNEAQ (reference sequence). CDR3 coding DNA: TGTGCCAGCTGTGAGGACATACCGAAAGATGGCTACACCTTC. It is translated as CASCEDIPKDGYTF.

The rearrangement joins TRBV25-1 to TRBJ1-1; 10 bases align to TRBD1. CDR1 and CDR2 from the germline V gene are MGHDK and SYGVNS. V shed 5 bases and J 6 bases; nucleotides not matched to a gene: 3. This CDR3 is 13 amino acids long. CDR3 bases: TGTGCCAGCAGTAGACAGGGGGCGCCTGAAGCTTTCTTT. Translated: CASSRQGAPEAFF.

The rearrangement joins TRBV18 to TRBJ1-1; no clear D. This CDR3 has 14 residues. With 6 bases removed from V and 0 bases from J, the gap between germline ends came to 11 bases. Germline CDR1 and CDR2: KGHSH and LQKENI. CDR3 in DNA: TGTGCCAGCTCCCCCGCGATGATGAACACTGAAGCTTTCTTT. Amino acid sequence: CASSPAMMNTEAFF.

The chain joins TRBV11-2 to TRBJ1-2; no reliable D call. Trimming cost V 7 bases and J 8 bases, with 17 bases left between them. Germline V gives CDR1 SGHAT, CDR2 FQNNGV. The CDR3 is 13 amino acids. The CDR3 coding sequence is TGTGCCAGCACCATAGATGGACCGGGGGGCTACACCTTC. Translating it yields CASTIDGPGGYTF.

The chain combines TRBV7-9 with TRBJ2-5; weak D call: TRBD1 (8 bases). The V end lost 5 bases, the J end lost 5 bases, and 18 bases lay between the germline ends. Germline-derived CDR1 and CDR2 are SEHNR and FQNEAQ (reference sequence). This CDR3 region has 15 residues. In nucleotides, the CDR3 is TGTGCCAGCAGCGGGGAGGGGACAGGAAGGGAGACCCAGTACTTC. Translating it yields CASSGEGTGRETQYF. The variable domain in full, with the rest retrieved from reference TRBV7-9 and TRBJ2-5, is DTGVSQNPRHKITKRGQNVTFRCDPISEHNRLYWYRQTLGQGPEFLTYFQNEAQLEKSRLLSDRFSAERPKGSFSTLEIQRTEQGDSAMYLCASSGEGTGRETQYFGPGTRLLVL.

The chain recombines TRBV7-3 with TRBJ2-7; tentative D call: TRBD1 (6 bases). Trimming stripped 1 base from V and 3 bases from J, with 19 bases between. In germline, CDR1 is SGHTA, CDR2 FQGTGA. CDR3 size: 17 residues. The CDR3 protein is CASSLMNPRQALYEQYF. The CDR3 DNA sequence: TGTGCCAGCAGCTTAATGAATCCGAGACAGGCGCTCTACGAGCAGTACTTC.

The rearrangement links TRBV30 to TRBJ2-1, with TRBD2 matching over 9 bases. CDR1 and CDR2 from the germline V gene are GTSNPN and SVGIG (reference sequence). The V and J ends lost 1 base and 6 bases, in that order; junction bases with no gene match: 16. The CDR3 is made up of 18 amino acids. CDR3: CAWSAVSGGLAGFNEQFF. DNA for the CDR3: TGTGCCTGGAGTGCGGTATCAGGGGGGCTAGCGGGGTTCAATGAGCAGTTCTTC.

The chain uses TRBV19 and TRBJ2-7; D is ambiguous. V lost 5 bases to trimming and J lost 3 bases, with 11 bases between them. The CDR3 contains 13 residues. CDR1 is LNHDA and CDR2 is SQIVND in the germline V gene (reference sequence). The CDR3 loop is CASSSSRNYEQYF. Here the CDR3 DNA reads TGTGCCAGTAGTTCTTCCAGAAACTACGAGCAGTACTTC.